A selection of T cell receptor beta chains follows, all from one sample in a study of early T cells in non-severe SARS-CoV-2 infection. MiXCR, run by TCRdb on the 5' RACE reads, gives a single entry per CDR3 protein. This table has about 71,000 distinct CDR3 sequences, around 12% appearing once. The sequences come from whole blood, collected at baseline. These receptors were taken from an adult who was a healthcare worker with PCR-confirmed SARS-CoV-2 infection or an uninfected control (not recorded which). Each CDR3 is given with its conserved first and last residue. D genes are given only for firm matches. Expanded clones are given a class, and other clones once, few, many or no size at all.

size	J	V	D	CDR3	DNA
few	TRBJ1-2	TRBV20-1	TRBD1	CSARTGGEHYGYTF	TGCAGTGCCAGGACAGGGGGCGAACATTATGGCTACACCTTC
-	TRBJ2-7	TRBV18	TRBD2	CASSPPTSGKNEQYF	TGTGCCAGCTCACCTCCGACTAGCGGTAAAAACGAGCAGTACTTC
few	TRBJ2-2	TRBV7-9	TRBD2	CASSSREGGLTGELFF	TGTGCCAGCAGCTCCCGGGAGGGGGGCCTCACCGGGGAGCTGTTTTTT
many	TRBJ1-4	TRBV5-4	-	CASSFERQVGNEKLFF	TGTGCCAGCAGCTTCGAACGACAGGTGGGGAATGAAAAACTGTTTTTT
-	TRBJ1-3	TRBV3-1	-	CASSQEGGQGNTIYF	TGTGCCAGCAGCCAAGAAGGTGGCCAGGGAAACACCATATATTTT
few	TRBJ1-2	TRBV11-1	-	CASSSWDVSGYTF	TGTGCCAGCAGCTCCTGGGACGTTTCTGGGTACACCTTC
few	TRBJ2-3	TRBV19	-	CASMGHLGDATDTQYF	TGTGCCAGTATGGGGCACTTGGGGGATGCGACAGATACGCAGTATTTT
few	TRBJ2-1	TRBV7-8	TRBD2	CASSLLAGVGEQFF	TGTGCCAGCAGTTTACTAGCGGGGGTAGGTGAGCAGTTCTTC
many	TRBJ2-1	TRBV6-2/TRBV6-3	TRBD2	CASSGGLAPYNEQFF	TGTGCCAGCAGTGGCGGACTAGCCCCCTACAATGAGCAGTTCTTC
-	TRBJ2-7	TRBV12-3/TRBV12-4	-	CASSWGRDGRYEQYF	TGTGCCAGCAGTTGGGGCAGAGATGGGCGGTACGAGCAGTACTTC
-	TRBJ2-7	TRBV27	TRBD1	CASSFQAGGSYEQYF	TGTGCCAGCAGTTTCCAAGCAGGGGGATCCTACGAGCAGTACTTC
many	TRBJ1-4	TRBV5-4	-	CASNPQGGKLFF	TGTGCCAGCAATCCACAGGGTGGGAAACTGTTTTTT
few	TRBJ2-3	TRBV5-4	-	CASSLEYSTDTQYF	TGTGCCAGCAGCTTGGAATACAGCACAGATACGCAGTATTTT
few	TRBJ2-3	TRBV10-3	-	CAIGGGNTDTQYF	TGTGCCATCGGCGGCGGTAACACAGATACGCAGTATTTT
many	TRBJ1-2	TRBV6-4	TRBD1	CASSVTTGVYGYTF	TGTGCCAGCAGCGTAACGACAGGGGTTTATGGCTACACCTTC
-	TRBJ2-4	TRBV15	TRBD1	CATSTGTGGAFSGFQYF	TGTGCCACCAGCACAGGGACAGGGGGCGCGTTCAGTGGATTTCAGTACTTC
few	TRBJ2-1	TRBV7-9	-	CASVLSRNEQFF	TGTGCCAGCGTTCTCAGTAGGAATGAGCAGTTCTTC
many	TRBJ2-7	TRBV24-1	-	CATSDLWEQYF	TGTGCCACCAGTGATTTGTGGGAGCAGTACTTC